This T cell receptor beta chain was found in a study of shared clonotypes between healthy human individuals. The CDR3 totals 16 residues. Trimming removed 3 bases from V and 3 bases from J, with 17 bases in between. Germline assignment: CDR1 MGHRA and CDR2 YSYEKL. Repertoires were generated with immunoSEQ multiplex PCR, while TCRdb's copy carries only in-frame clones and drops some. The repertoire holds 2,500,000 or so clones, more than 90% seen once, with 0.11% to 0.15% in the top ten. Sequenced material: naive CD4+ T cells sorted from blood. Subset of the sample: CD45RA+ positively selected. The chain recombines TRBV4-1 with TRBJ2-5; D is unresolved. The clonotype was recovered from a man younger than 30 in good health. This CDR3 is CASSQFPGRVEETQYF. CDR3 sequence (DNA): TGCGCCAGCAGCCAGTTTCCGGGCCGGGTTGAAGAGACCCAGTACTTC.